This TCR beta chain is drawn from a study of T cells in localized non-small cell lung cancer. Method: immunoSEQ multiplex PCR; TCRdb's copy keeps in-frame clones and lacks some. The sample has tens of thousands of clones; 75% to 90% are singletons. V dropped 1 base and J dropped 5 bases, with 3 bases sitting between them. There are 11 residues in the CDR3. The germline CDR1 and CDR2 sequences are PRHDT and FYEKMQ (reference sequence). This clone was counted only a few times. Antigen: not known. Findings and caveats of the study: Adjacent uninvolved lung tissue had the highest T cell clonality, exceeding tumor.

The J gene is TRBJ2-7, the V gene TRBV13; no clear D. This clonotype was obtained from a man aged 40-75 years with stage III lung adenocarcinoma. Sequenced here: peripheral blood mononuclear cells, sampled before any cancer treatment. The CDR3 sequence: CASSLVHEQYF. The CDR3 coding sequence is TGTGCCAGCAGCTTAGTCCACGAGCAGTACTTC. The variable domain in full, with the rest retrieved from reference TRBV13 and TRBJ2-7, is AAGVIQSPRHLIKEKRETATLKCYPIPRHDTVYWYQQGPGQDPQFLISFYEKMQSDKGSIPDRFSAQQFSDYHSELNMSSLELGDSALYFCASSLVHEQYFGPGTRLTVT.